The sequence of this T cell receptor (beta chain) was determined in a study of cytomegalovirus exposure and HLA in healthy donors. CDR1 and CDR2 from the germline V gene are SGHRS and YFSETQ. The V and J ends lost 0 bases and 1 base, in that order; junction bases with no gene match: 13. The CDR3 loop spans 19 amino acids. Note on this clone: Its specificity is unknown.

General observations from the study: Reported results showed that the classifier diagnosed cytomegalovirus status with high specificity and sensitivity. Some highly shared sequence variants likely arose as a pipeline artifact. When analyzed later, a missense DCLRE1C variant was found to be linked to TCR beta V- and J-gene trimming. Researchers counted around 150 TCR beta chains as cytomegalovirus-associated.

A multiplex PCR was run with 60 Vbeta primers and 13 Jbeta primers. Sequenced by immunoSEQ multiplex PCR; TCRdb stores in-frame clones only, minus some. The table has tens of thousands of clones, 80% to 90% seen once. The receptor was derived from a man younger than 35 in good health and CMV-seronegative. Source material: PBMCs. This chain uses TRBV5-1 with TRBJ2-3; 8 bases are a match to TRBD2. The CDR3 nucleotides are TGCGCCAGCAGCTTGGCGGCTAGCGGGCCCGGGGGTGGCACAGATACGCAGTATTTT. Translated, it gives CASSLAASGPGGGTDTQYF.